This passage covers 30 T cell receptor beta chains from one sample sequenced in a study of tumor and adjacent non-tumor tissue in lung cancer. The template was RNA from unsorted bulk tissue. The normal lung tissue was taken more than 3 cm from the tumor edge. A modified ARM-PCR protocol with three rounds of nested PCR amplified TCRbeta. TCRdb independently ran MiXCR on the multiplex PCR reads; one entry per CDR3 protein. The data hold tens of thousands of distinct CDR3 sequences, with roughly 80% observed a single time. Sequences were obtained from distant non-tumor lung tissue. These receptors originate from a man in his sixties with non-small cell lung cancer.

V and J are TRBV20-1 and TRBJ1-2; possible D gene TRBD1, 5 bases. V was cut by 6 bases and J by 3 bases, with 14 bases left in between. The V gene's germline CDR1 is DFQATT and CDR2 SNEGSKA (reference sequence). This CDR3 comprises 13 residues. CDR3: CSAAFPGDYGYTF. CDR3 DNA sequence: TGCAGTGCCGCTTTCCCGGGGGACTATGGCTACACCTTC.

Of note for this clonotype: The conserved phenylalanine or tryptophan normally closing the CDR3 is absent here, so this likely arose from a read error. The chain recombines TRBV11-2 with TRBJ2-1, with 7 bases lining up with TRBD1. Germline assignment: CDR1 SGHAT and CDR2 FQNNGV. V lost 5 bases, J lost 4 bases, and 8 bases stayed unmatched. This CDR3 has 15 residues. The CDR3 coding sequence is TGTGCCAGCAGCCAAGACGGACAGGAGTACAATGAGCAGTTCTCC. Its protein product is CASSQDGQEYNEQFS.

In its sample, this clonotype ranks as medium-sized. This chain uses TRBV11-2 with TRBJ1-1; 7 bases match TRBD1. Germline V gene data show CDR1 as SGHAT and CDR2 as FQNNGV. The CDR3 totals 15 residues. Germline trimming cut 5 bases from V and 3 bases from J; bases unmatched to any gene: 9. The CDR3 region has the DNA TGTGCCAGCAGCCATTTCCAGGGGGGGGACACTGAAGCTTTCTTT. Residues: CASSHFQGGDTEAFF.

This clonotype was observed a few times. This may be a read error, as it is one base from a much larger clone. This rearrangement joins TRBV4-2 to TRBJ2-3; D ambiguous. Germline CDR1 LGHNA, CDR2 YNFKEQ. V dropped 0 bases and J dropped 10 bases, with 11 bases sitting between them. This CDR3 contains 13 residues. CDR3 sequence reads: CASSQDSRNPQYF. DNA for the CDR3: TGTGCCAGCAGCCAAGATTCTAGAAACCCGCAGTATTTT.

On this clonotype itself: A junction end diverges from the germline sequence, so it may reflect a read error. The chain joins TRBV11-2 to TRBJ2-1; D is possibly TRBD1 (6 bases). Germline V gene sequence: CDR1 SGHAT, CDR2 FQNNGV. This CDR3 region has 15 residues. The CDR3: CAISQDGQGHNEKFF. CDR3 DNA: TGTGCCATCAGCCAAGACGGGCAGGGGCACAATGAGAAGTTCTTC.

For this clonotype: One junction end disagrees with the germline gene, perhaps due to a read error. The chain has TRBV11-3 and TRBJ2-6; D could derive from TRBD1 or TRBD2 (5 bases each). This CDR3 spans 16 amino acids. CDR1 and CDR2 from the germline V gene are SGHNT and YENEEA. The chain's CDR3 is CASSLESSAGTNVLAF. The CDR3 nucleotides read TGTGCCAGCAGCTTAGAATCCAGCGCTGGGACCAACGTCCTGGCTTTC.

Worth noting for this clonotype: It is likely a read error, because the conserved phenylalanine at the end of the CDR3 is missing. Because the CDR3's place on the DNA is in doubt, the DNA is left out and the CDR3 is given as listed by TCRdb. The chain employs TRBV6-2 or TRBV6-3 and TRBJ1-1. Germline V gene lookup returns CDR1 MNHEY and CDR2 SVGEGT. The CDR3 is 14 residues long, counting both termini. The CDR3 sequence is CASSYPYGNTEAFS.

This clonotype has just a few counts. The chain employs TRBV30 and TRBJ1-1, with a weak D call TRBD1 (5 bases). The length of the CDR3 is 13 residues. Germline V gene data show CDR1 as GTSNPN and CDR2 as SVGIG (reference sequence). V lost 0 bases, J lost 7 bases, and 12 bases lay in between. CDR3 DNA sequence: TGTGCCTGGAGTGTACTCGGGGGTAGTGAAGCTTTCTTT. This codes for CAWSVLGGSEAFF.

In regard to this clonotype: One junction end disagrees with the germline gene, perhaps due to a read error. This chain connects TRBV11-2 to TRBJ2-5; either TRBD1 or TRBD2 may fit D (6 bases each). Germline V gene sequence: CDR1 SGHAT, CDR2 FQNNGV. There are 16 residues in the CDR3. The DNA for the CDR3 is TGTGCCAGCAGCTCCACAATGGGGGGCCCAAAGGAGATCCAGTGCTTC. Translating it yields CASSSTMGGPKEIQCF.

Only one count was recorded for this clonotype. One end of the junction fails to match germline, which may point to a read error. The J gene is TRBJ2-1, the V gene TRBV11-2; D is undetermined. This CDR3 contains 15 residues. The germline V gene encodes CDR1 SGHAT and CDR2 FQNNGV. CDR3 coding DNA: TGTGCCAGTAGCTTACATAGGAGCTCCTACAATGAGAAGTTCTTC. It specifies CASSLHRSSYNEKFF.

This clonotype was picked up one time. The conserved phenylalanine or tryptophan is not found at the CDR3 terminus, so this likely reflects a read error. V is TRBV4-3 and J is TRBJ1-1; D unclear. The CDR3 spans 17 residues. CDR1 and CDR2 from the germline V gene are LGHNA and YSLEER. The CDR3, as DNA: TGCGCCAGGAGCCAAGACGTTCCGGGTAGTTCGTGCACTGAAGCTTTCCTT. Protein product: CARSQDVPGSSCTEAFL.

V usage is TRBV11-2 and J usage is TRBJ2-7; maybe TRBD1 (6 bases). Trimming cost V 5 bases and J 7 bases, with 21 bases left between them. This CDR3 spans 15 amino acids. The germline CDR1 and CDR2 sequences are SGHAT and FQNNGV. CDR3 sequence reads: CASSQDRSPHYEQYF. Here the CDR3 DNA reads TGTGCCAGCAGCCAAGACAGGTCACCCCACTATGAGCAGTACTTC. Full variable domain (rest looked up from reference TRBV11-2 and TRBJ2-7): EAGVAQSPRYKIIEKRQSVAFWCNPISGHATLYWYQQILGQGPKLLIQFQNNGVVDDSQLPKDRFSAERLKGVDSTLKIQPAKLEDSAVYLCASSQDRSPHYEQYFGPGTRLTVT.

Worth noting for this clonotype: The CDR3 end shows no conserved phenylalanine or tryptophan, and so a read error is likely. The V gene is TRBV11-1, the J gene TRBJ2-5, with D unresolved. V lost 0 bases and J 5 bases, leaving 7 bases between the germline ends. Germline CDR1 is SGHAT and CDR2 is FQDESV (reference sequence). The CDR3 has 13 amino acids. The CDR3 DNA reads as TGTGCCAGCAGCTTAGCGACTGGGGAGACCCAGTACTAC. This gives the protein CASSLATGETQYY.

The V gene is TRBV11-2, the J gene TRBJ2-6; D gene ambiguous. V lost 5 bases, J lost 0 bases, and 20 bases lay in between. Germline V gene sequence: CDR1 SGHAT, CDR2 FQNNGV. The CDR3 extends over 19 amino acids. The chain's CDR3 is CASSVVPKGRPSGANVLTF. The CDR3 DNA is TGTGCCAGCAGCGTAGTTCCAAAGGGAAGGCCCTCTGGGGCCAACGTCCTGACTTTC. The variable domain in full, completed from reference TRBV11-2 and TRBJ2-6, reads EAGVAQSPRYKIIEKRQSVAFWCNPISGHATLYWYQQILGQGPKLLIQFQNNGVVDDSQLPKDRFSAERLKGVDSTLKIQPAKLEDSAVYLCASSVVPKGRPSGANVLTFGAGSRLTVL.

On this clonotype itself: Lacking the conserved final phenylalanine or tryptophan, this CDR3 likely reflects a read error. The chain employs TRBV11-3 and TRBJ2-2, with D possibly being TRBD2 (7 bases). This CDR3 region has 18 residues. Per the germline V gene, CDR1 is SGHNT and CDR2 is YENEEA. CDR3 coding DNA: TGTGCTAGCAGCTCCCGGGGAGGGGGAGGATACAGAGCCGGGGAGCTGTTTTAT. It specifies CASSSRGGGGYRAGELFY.

This clonotype was picked up one time. At one of its ends the junction is not consistent with the germline gene, which may arise from a read error. The chain joins TRBV10-3 to TRBJ2-2, with 7 bases fitting TRBD2. The CDR3 extends over 17 amino acids. Germline V gene data show CDR1 as ENHRY and CDR2 as SYGVKD. CDR3 coding DNA: TGTACCATCAGTGAGTCGGGGGGTGGTCCGAGCACCGGGGAGCTGTTTTTT. It yields the protein CTISESGGGPSTGELFF.

Note on this clonotype: One end of the junction varies from germline; a read error may be responsible. The V and J genes are TRBV20-1 and TRBJ2-1; possibly TRBD1 for D (6 bases). The CDR3 covers 14 residues. Germline values: CDR1 DFQATT, CDR2 SNEGSKA (reference sequence). CDR3 region: CNARDVQGKNEQFF. CDR3 nucleotides: TGCAATGCTAGAGATGTCCAGGGGAAAAATGAACAGTTCTTC.

As to this clonotype: The junction does not match germline at one end; this may be a read error. The genes are TRBV11-2 and TRBJ1-1, with a possible D match to TRBD1 (6 bases). This CDR3 comprises 16 residues. Germline CDR1 SGHAT, CDR2 FQNNGV. The CDR3 spells CTSSLGMVVRDTEAFF. In DNA form, the CDR3 reads TGTACCAGCAGCTTAGGGATGGTTGTGAGGGACACTGAAGCTTTCTTC. The full variable domain, its missing parts supplied by reference TRBV11-2 and TRBJ1-1, is EAGVAQSPRYKIIEKRQSVAFWCNPISGHATLYWYQQILGQGPKLLIQFQNNGVVDDSQLPKDRFSAERLKGVDSTLKIQPAKLEDSAVYLCTSSLGMVVRDTEAFFGQGTRLTVV.

In its sample, this clonotype is medium-sized (0.01 to 0.1%). CDR3 amino acids: CSAIRDRDGSPLHF. The DNA for the CDR3 is TGCAGTGCTATCCGGGACAGGGACGGGTCACCCCTCCACTTT. The chain recombines TRBV20-1 with TRBJ1-6, with 9 bases that match TRBD1. Germline V gene lookup returns CDR1 DFQATT and CDR2 SNEGSKA (reference sequence). Trimming removed 4 bases from V and 10 bases from J; junction bases left unmatched: 8. CDR3 length: 14 residues.

On this clonotype: The conserved closing phenylalanine or tryptophan is absent in this CDR3, likely reflecting a read error. The chain employs TRBV20-1 and TRBJ2-3, with 8 bases aligning to TRBD2. Per germline, CDR1 DFQATT and CDR2 SNEGSKA (reference sequence). This CDR3 comprises 14 residues. The CDR3 is CSANRGGRADAQYI. In DNA form, the CDR3 reads TGCAGTGCCAACCGCGGGGGGCGGGCAGATGCGCAGTATATT.

To note about this clonotype: Being one base from a much bigger clone, this may be a read error. CDR3 sequence reads: CASNLMGLGHQETQYF. For the CDR3, the DNA is TGTGCCAGCAACCTAATGGGGCTGGGACACCAAGAGACCCAGTACTTC. This chain joins TRBV7-3 and TRBJ2-5; D is tentatively TRBD1 or TRBD2 (5 bases each). Trimming pared 7 bases from V and 0 bases from J, leaving 18 bases between. The CDR3 extends over 16 amino acids. Germline V CDR1 and CDR2: SGHTA, FQGTGA.

The chain links TRBV4-1 to TRBJ2-7; tentatively, D is TRBD1 or TRBD2 (5 bases each). V was cut by 1 base and J by 2 bases, with 18 bases left in between. Germline CDR1 MGHRA, CDR2 YSYEKL. This CDR3 is 17 amino acids long. As DNA, the CDR3 is TGCGCCAGCAGCCAAGTGGGCGACCGGGGCCAAACCTACGAGCAGTACTTC. Translation: CASSQVGDRGQTYEQYF.

Concerning this clonotype: A junction boundary mismatches the germline segment, possibly from a read error. V is TRBV5-1 and J is TRBJ1-4; 8 nucleotides match TRBD1. From germline, CDR1 is SGHRS and CDR2 YFSETQ. The CDR3 is 14 amino acids. CDR3 bases: TGCGGCAGCACCCATCAGGGGGCCGGGGAAAAACTGTTTTTT. Residues: CGSTHQGAGEKLFF.

This chain links TRBV6-2 or TRBV6-3 with TRBJ2-1; weak D call: TRBD1 (6 bases). Germline CDR1 MNHEY, CDR2 SVGEGT. The CDR3 loop spans 14 amino acids. The CDR3 DNA follows: TGTGAGAGCACTGACCGGACAGCCCGCAATGAGCAGTTCTTC. It specifies CESTDRTARNEQFF.

Comments on this clonotype: An end of the junction does not agree with germline; a read error may underlie this. This chain links TRBV6-2 or TRBV6-3 with TRBJ1-5; D call uncertain. Per germline, CDR1 MNHEY and CDR2 SVGEGT. This CDR3 comprises 14 residues. The CDR3, as DNA: TGTACCAGCAGTTACTCGGTAGGAACTCAGCCCCAGCATTTT. Protein sequence: CTSSYSVGTQPQHF.

In the case of this clonotype: A read error may produce the germline difference seen at one junction end. This chain joins TRBV29-1 and TRBJ2-5; 10 bases agree with TRBD2. Germline-derived CDR1 and CDR2 are SQVTM and ANQGSEA. The CDR3 is 16 amino acids. CDR3: CSVDATSGRIQETQHF. The CDR3 nucleotides read TGCAGCGTTGATGCGACTAGCGGGCGCATCCAAGAGACCCAGCACTTC.

Worth noting for this clonotype: The junction shows a germline mismatch at one end, possibly a read error. The rearrangement uses TRBV6-1 and TRBJ1-1, with TRBD1 as a possible D gene (5 bases). Per germline, CDR1 MNHNS and CDR2 SASEGT. The CDR3 runs 14 residues. CDR3 sequence (DNA): TGTGCCAGCAGTGAAGAAAGGGGCGACACTGAAGCTTGCTTC. Its protein is CASSEERGDTEACF.

DNA for the CDR3: TGCAGCGTCTGGCCAGATACGCAGTATTTT. The encoded protein is CSVWPDTQYF. The chain links TRBV29-1 to TRBJ2-3; D remains ambiguous. In germline, CDR1 is SQVTM, CDR2 ANQGSEA. This CDR3 region has 10 residues. The ends were cut back, 6 bases at V and 4 bases at J, with 5 bases in the middle.

As concerns this clonotype: An end of the junction does not agree with germline; a read error may underlie this. The chain recombines TRBV11-2 with TRBJ2-1; 7 bases agree with TRBD1. CDR3 length equals 16 residues. Germline-derived CDR1 and CDR2 are SGHAT and FQNNGV. The CDR3 is CVSSVGDRVDYNEQFF. The CDR3 DNA reads as TGTGTCAGCAGCGTCGGGGACAGAGTTGATTACAATGAGCAGTTCTTC. The complete variable domain, with remaining parts taken from reference TRBV11-2 and TRBJ2-1, reads EAGVAQSPRYKIIEKRQSVAFWCNPISGHATLYWYQQILGQGPKLLIQFQNNGVVDDSQLPKDRFSAERLKGVDSTLKIQPAKLEDSAVYLCVSSVGDRVDYNEQFFGPGTRLTVL.

Concerning this clonotype itself: The junction does not match germline at one end; this may be a read error. The chain combines TRBV6-1 with TRBJ2-5; 11 bases fit TRBD2. Germline CDR1 MNHNS, CDR2 SASEGT. The CDR3 is made up of 15 amino acids. CDR3 coding DNA: TGTGTCAGCAGTGAACAAACTAGCGGGGGTAAGATCCAGTACTTC. Its translation is CVSSEQTSGGKIQYF.